A selection of T cell receptor beta chains follows, all from one sample in a study of blood T cell repertoires in COVID-19. Sequencing used immunoSEQ multiplex PCR; TCRdb keeps in-frame clones, though not all of them. The sample has under 200,000 clones; roughly nine tenths are singletons. Sequenced input: peripheral blood. These receptors were collected from a man in his 70s with acute or convalescent COVID-19. The CDR3 runs from the conserved cysteine through the conserved F or W. The D gene is left open where the match is weak. Clone size appears in some rows only: once, few, many, or a class for an expanded clone.

abundance,len,v_gene,j_gene,d_gene,CDR3nt,CDR3aa
NA,17,TRBV4-1,TRBJ2-1,NA,TGCGCCAGCAGCCAAGGGTGGAGGGGCCGCGGGGTAAATGAGCAGTTCTTC,CASSQGWRGRGVNEQFF
NA,14,TRBV3-1/TRBV3-2,TRBJ1-2,NA,TGTGCCAGCAGCCAAGATCAGGGGTACTATGGCTACACCTTC,CASSQDQGYYGYTF
NA,12,TRBV28,TRBJ1-6,TRBD1,TGTGCCAGCAGTCGACAGGGGAAACCCCTCCACTTT,CASSRQGKPLHF
NA,16,TRBV5-6,TRBJ1-5,NA,TGTGCCAGCAGCTTGGGAGGGCTGAATAGCAATCAGCCCCAGCATTTT,CASSLGGLNSNQPQHF
NA,13,TRBV28,TRBJ1-1,NA,TGTGCCAGCGGGGACATCATGAACACTGAAGCTTTCTTT,CASGDIMNTEAFF
NA,13,TRBV21-1,TRBJ2-1,NA,TGTGCCAGGCCGGGACAGGGGAATAATGAGCAGTTCTTC,CARPGQGNNEQFF
NA,15,TRBV15,TRBJ2-1,NA,TGTGCCACCAGCAGAGATCGGGTAGGGGTCAATGAGCAGTTCTTC,CATSRDRVGVNEQFF
few,17,TRBV18,TRBJ1-3,NA,TGTGCCAGCTCAACGACAGCTCCAGGGCCCTCTGGAAACACCATATATTTT,CASSTTAPGPSGNTIYF
NA,18,TRBV18,TRBJ1-3,TRBD1,TGTGCCAGCTCTCTTTCCACAGGGGCCAAGGACTCTGGAAACACCATATATTTT,CASSLSTGAKDSGNTIYF
NA,17,TRBV7-2,TRBJ1-4,TRBD1,TGTGCCAGCAGCTTAGAGCTTTTTGGGACAGGGCGGGAAAAACTGTTTTTT,CASSLELFGTGREKLFF
NA,17,TRBV28,TRBJ2-1,NA,TGTGCCAGCAGTTTACCCCTAGCCAAGGCCTCCTACAATGAGCAGTTCTTC,CASSLPLAKASYNEQFF
NA,12,TRBV6-5,TRBJ1-2,TRBD1,TGTGCCAGCAGCGACAGGGGCTATGGCTACACCTTC,CASSDRGYGYTF
NA,14,TRBV5-1,TRBJ1-2,NA,TGCGCCAGCAGCTTGACGGTGGGCAACTATGGCTACACCTTC,CASSLTVGNYGYTF
NA,12,TRBV13,TRBJ2-2,NA,TGTGCCAGCAGTTGGGAGACCGGGGAGCTGTTTTTT,CASSWETGELFF
NA,13,TRBV30,TRBJ1-1,TRBD1,TGTGCCTGGAGTGTACAGGGGGTGACTGAAGCTTTCTTT,CAWSVQGVTEAFF
NA,12,TRBV6-1,TRBJ1-2,NA,TGTGCCAGCAGTGAACCATTCCGGGGAGACGACTTC,CASSEPFRGDDF
NA,13,TRBV5-1,TRBJ1-4,TRBD1,TGCGCCAGGGGGACAGGGCATAATGAAAAACTGTTTTTT,CARGTGHNEKLFF
NA,16,TRBV9,TRBJ2-1,TRBD2,TGTGCCAGCAGCTCTCCTCTAGCGGGAGCCAACGATGAGCAGTTCTTC,CASSSPLAGANDEQFF